The clone carrying this T cell receptor (beta chain) turned up a few times. Its antigen is still unknown. The sample belongs to a study of blood T cells in healthy people across ages. Regarding the study as a whole: Possibly confounding the expanded clonotype changes was the fact that donor CMV status was unknown. Unsorted PBMCs blocked a conclusive comparison of naive and antigen-experienced cells.

The extraction recovered at least 6 micrograms of total RNA per sample. V was shortened by 5 bases and J by 4 bases, with 14 bases between the two germline ends. The CDR3 contains 14 residues. A second PCR, run for about 7 to 11 cycles, used a sample-barcoded 5' primer plus a J-beta primer mix. TCRdb re-called the 5' RACE reads with MiXCR, one entry per CDR3 protein. This table holds roughly 790,000 distinct CDR3 sequences, about 42% found once. This sequence originates from a woman aged 55-70 years in good health. Source material: blood. The V gene is TRBV12-3 or TRBV12-4, the J gene TRBJ1-2, with D possibly TRBD1 on 6 matching bases. CDR3 nucleotides: TGTGCCAGCAGTGCTTTACAGGGTTCCTATGGCTACACCTTC. Amino acids: CASSALQGSYGYTF.